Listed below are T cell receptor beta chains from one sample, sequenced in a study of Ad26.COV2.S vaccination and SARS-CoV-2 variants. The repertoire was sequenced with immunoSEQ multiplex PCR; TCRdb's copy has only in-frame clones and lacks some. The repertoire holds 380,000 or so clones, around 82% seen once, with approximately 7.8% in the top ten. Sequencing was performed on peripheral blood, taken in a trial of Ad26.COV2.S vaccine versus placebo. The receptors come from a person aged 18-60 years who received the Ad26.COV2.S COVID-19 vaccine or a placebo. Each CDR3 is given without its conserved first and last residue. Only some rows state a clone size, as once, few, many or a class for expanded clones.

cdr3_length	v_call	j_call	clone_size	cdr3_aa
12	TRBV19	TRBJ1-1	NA	ASSIWRGDTEAF
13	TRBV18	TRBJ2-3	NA	ASSGTGQGPDTQY
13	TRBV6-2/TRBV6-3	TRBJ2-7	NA	ASSSRTGGPYEQY
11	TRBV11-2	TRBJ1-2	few	ASREGRQYGYT
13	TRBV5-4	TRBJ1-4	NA	ASSLGGGAIEKLF
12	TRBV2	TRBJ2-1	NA	ASSGTGGINEQF
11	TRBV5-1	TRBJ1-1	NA	ASSSGGAVEAF
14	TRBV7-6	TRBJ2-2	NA	ASSRTGLARAGELF
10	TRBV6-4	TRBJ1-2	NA	ASRGTGGGYT
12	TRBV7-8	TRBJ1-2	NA	ASSTRGGRYGYT
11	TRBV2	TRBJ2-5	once	ASKILAGETQY
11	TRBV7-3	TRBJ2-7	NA	ASSINAGDEQY
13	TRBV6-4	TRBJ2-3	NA	ASSFLAGSTDTQY
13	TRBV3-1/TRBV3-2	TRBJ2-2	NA	ASSQARGSAGELF
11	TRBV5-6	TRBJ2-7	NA	ASSWTVSYEQY
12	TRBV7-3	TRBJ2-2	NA	ASSQKSTSGELF
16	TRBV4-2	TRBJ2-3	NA	ASSQEAGLAGGTDTQY
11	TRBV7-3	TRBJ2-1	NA	ASSQSQGGEQF
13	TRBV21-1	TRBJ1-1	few	ASRVYMTGGIEAF
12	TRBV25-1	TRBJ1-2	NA	ASSEKTALYGYT
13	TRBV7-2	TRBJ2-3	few	ASSLGDLRTDTQY
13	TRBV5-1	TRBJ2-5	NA	ASSLGDRGIQTQY
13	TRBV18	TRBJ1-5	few	ASSLFTGSNQPQH
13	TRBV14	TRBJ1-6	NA	ASSRGTGHNSPLH
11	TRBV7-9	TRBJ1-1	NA	ASSLTSQGEAF
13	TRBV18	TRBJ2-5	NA	ASSPPGGGQETQY
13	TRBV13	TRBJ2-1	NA	ASSSGTSGDIEQF
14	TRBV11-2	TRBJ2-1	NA	ASSLGGSGGYNEQF
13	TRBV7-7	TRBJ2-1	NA	ASSPRTSGNNEQF
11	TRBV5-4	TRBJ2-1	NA	ASSLGQVNEQF
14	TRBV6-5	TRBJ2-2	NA	ASSYSGPLNTGELF
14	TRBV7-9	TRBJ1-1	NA	ASSRFPVRGGTEAF
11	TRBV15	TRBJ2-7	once	ASQRGPNYEQY
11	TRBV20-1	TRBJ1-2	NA	SASLRGRGGYT
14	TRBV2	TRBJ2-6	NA	ASSEQGAGGANVLT
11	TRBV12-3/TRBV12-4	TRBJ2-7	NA	ASSKDRATQQY
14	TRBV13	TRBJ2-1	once	ASSPRGGVLGNEQF
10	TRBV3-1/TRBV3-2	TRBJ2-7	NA	ASSPHGDEQY
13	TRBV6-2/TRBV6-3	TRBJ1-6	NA	ASSYAGTVNSPLH
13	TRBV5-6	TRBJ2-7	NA	ASRSAPDASYEQY
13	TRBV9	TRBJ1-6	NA	ASSPRGTGGSPLH
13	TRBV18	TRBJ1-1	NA	ASSPAGPKNTEAF
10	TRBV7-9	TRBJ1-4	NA	ASSEAYEKLF
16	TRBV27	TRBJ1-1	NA	ASVPVGGGTTWNTEAF
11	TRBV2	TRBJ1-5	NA	ASSRVGNQPQH
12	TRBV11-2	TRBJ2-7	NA	ASSPEVWGYEQY
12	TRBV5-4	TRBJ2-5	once	ASSLPGSRETQY